These 12 T cell receptor beta chains came from one sample sequenced in a study of blood T cell repertoires in COVID-19. Method: immunoSEQ multiplex PCR; TCRdb's copy keeps in-frame clones and lacks some. The table includes 75,000 to 90,000 clones, 80% detected once. The material sequenced was peripheral blood. The receptors were gathered from a woman aged 40 to 55 with active or convalescent COVID-19.

V is TRBV28 and J is TRBJ2-2; D is perhaps TRBD2 (5 bases). From germline, CDR1 is MDHEN and CDR2 SYDVKM. The CDR3 spans 13 residues. With 3 bases removed from V and 4 bases from J, the gap between germline ends came to 6 bases. This CDR3 is CASSLAGTGELFF. The DNA of the CDR3 is TGTGCCAGCAGTTTGGCGGGCACCGGGGAGCTGTTTTTT.

This chain uses TRBV28 with TRBJ1-4; tentatively, D is TRBD1 (5 bases). Germline-derived CDR1 and CDR2 are MDHEN and SYDVKM. V lost 5 bases and J lost 7, with 14 bases in between. The CDR3 is made up of 14 amino acids. This CDR3 is CASSPVTGGEKLFF. DNA of the CDR3: TGTGCCAGCAGTCCTGTAACGGGGGGTGAAAAACTGTTTTTT.

The chain employs TRBV5-1 and TRBJ1-4; 7 bases line up with TRBD1. Germline V gene data show CDR1 as SGHRS and CDR2 as YFSETQ. This CDR3 has 17 residues. V trimming: 3 bases; J trimming: 8 bases; junction bases outside the gene matches: 16. CDR3 loop: CASSSGTAGVLREKLFF. The DNA of the CDR3 is TGCGCCAGCAGCTCGGGGACAGCCGGAGTCTTACGGGAAAAACTGTTTTTT.

The chain is built from TRBV7-8 and TRBJ2-5, with 8 nucleotides matching TRBD1. CDR1 and CDR2 from the germline V gene are SGHVS and FQNEAQ. With V trimmed by 3 bases and J by 5 bases, 14 bases remained unmatched. CDR3 length: 17 amino acids. The CDR3 spells CASSLVGGQGVVETQYF. CDR3 sequence (DNA): TGTGCCAGCAGCTTGGTCGGTGGACAGGGAGTTGTGGAGACCCAGTACTTC.

The gene calls are TRBV7-2 and TRBJ2-3, with D perhaps TRBD2 (6 bases). The CDR3 has 15 amino acids. CDR1 and CDR2 (germline): SGHTA, FQGNSA. Between the trimmed V and J ends, which lost 1 base and 3 bases, there was a span of 11 bases. CDR3 region: CASSLGGLGTDTQYF. DNA for the CDR3: TGTGCCAGCAGCTTAGGGGGACTGGGGACAGATACGCAGTATTTT.

The V call is TRBV5-8, the J call TRBJ1-6; D gene unclear. The V end lost 1 base, the J end lost 10 bases, and 9 bases lay between the germline ends. CDR3 length: 13 residues. Per germline, CDR1 SGHTS and CDR2 YDEGEE. CDR3 bases: TGTGCCAGCAGCTTGACTCCGGGGTCACCCCTCCACTTT. It is translated as CASSLTPGSPLHF.

The chain has TRBV24-1 and TRBJ2-7; TRBD2 agrees at 7 bases. CDR3 length: 15 amino acids. The V and J ends lost 6 bases and 4 bases, in that order; junction bases with no gene match: 11. CDR1 and CDR2 from the germline V gene are KGHDR and SFDVKD. The DNA for the CDR3 is TGTGCCACCAGTACCCTCCTAGCGGCCCCTTACGAGCAGTACTTC. Translated, it gives CATSTLLAAPYEQYF.

The chain is built from TRBV10-3 and TRBJ2-3; 9 bases line up with TRBD2. Germline-derived CDR1 and CDR2 are ENHRY and SYGVKD. The CDR3 spans 15 residues. V shed 4 bases and J 3 bases; nucleotides not matched to a gene: 5. The CDR3 coding sequence is TGTGCCATCAGTGCGGGGACTAGCAATACAGATACGCAGTATTTT. This gives the protein CAISAGTSNTDTQYF.

The rearrangement uses TRBV24-1 and TRBJ2-1; D is uncertain. The CDR3 covers 11 residues. V lost 1 base and J 8 bases, leaving 2 bases between the germline ends. Germline V lookup: CDR1 KGHDR, CDR2 SFDVKD. The CDR3 loop is CATSDFDEQFF. In DNA, the CDR3 is TGTGCCACCAGTGATTTCGATGAGCAGTTCTTC.

This sequence joins TRBV30 and TRBJ1-5; a weak D match, TRBD1 (5 bases). The CDR3 runs 13 residues. Trimming removed 4 bases from V and 5 bases from J, with 12 bases in between. Germline-derived CDR1 and CDR2 are GTSNPN and SVGIG (reference sequence). Here the CDR3 DNA reads TGTGCCTGGACTCGGGGGAATGATCAGCCCCAGCATTTT. Residues: CAWTRGNDQPQHF.

This rearrangement joins TRBV3-1 (or the pseudogene TRBV3-2) to TRBJ1-4; D possibly corresponds to TRBD1 (5 bases). V gave up 1 base and J gave up 4 bases, with 10 bases separating them. The CDR3 has 15 amino acids. CDR1 and CDR2 (germline): LGHDT, YNNKEL (reference sequence). Written as DNA, the CDR3 is TGTGCCAGCAGCCAAGTTGAGCAGGGTAATGAAAAACTGTTTTTT. Protein sequence: CASSQVEQGNEKLFF.

The V gene is TRBV11-2, the J gene TRBJ1-1; TRBD1 might be the D (6 bases). This CDR3 comprises 14 residues. Trimming removed 8 bases at V and 4 bases at J, with 17 bases between. CDR1 is SGHAT and CDR2 is FQNNGV in the germline V gene. CDR3 residues: CASASSGGLTEAFF. CDR3 DNA: TGTGCCAGCGCTTCCAGCGGGGGCCTCACTGAAGCTTTCTTT.